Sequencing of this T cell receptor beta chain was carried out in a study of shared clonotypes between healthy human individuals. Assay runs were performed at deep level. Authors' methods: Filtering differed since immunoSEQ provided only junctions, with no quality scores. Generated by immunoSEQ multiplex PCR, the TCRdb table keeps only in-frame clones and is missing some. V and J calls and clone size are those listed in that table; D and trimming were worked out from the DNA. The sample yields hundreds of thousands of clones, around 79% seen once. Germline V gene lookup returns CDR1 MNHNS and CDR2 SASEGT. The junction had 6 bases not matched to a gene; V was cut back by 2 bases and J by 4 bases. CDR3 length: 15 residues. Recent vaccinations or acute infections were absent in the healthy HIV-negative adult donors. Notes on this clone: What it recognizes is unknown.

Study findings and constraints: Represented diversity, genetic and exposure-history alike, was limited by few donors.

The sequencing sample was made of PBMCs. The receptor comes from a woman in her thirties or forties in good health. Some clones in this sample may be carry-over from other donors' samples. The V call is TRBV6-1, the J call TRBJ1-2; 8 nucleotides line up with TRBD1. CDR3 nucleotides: TGTGCCAGCAGTGAAAGGACAGGGTTTGTCTATGGCTACACCTTC. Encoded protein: CASSERTGFVYGYTF.